Listed below are T cell receptor beta chains from one sample, sequenced in a study of liver allograft versus peripheral blood T cells. TCRdb fed the reads into MiXCR, producing one record per CDR3 protein. The sample shows roughly 7,500 distinct CDR3 sequences, around 18% of them seen only once. All receptors derive from a human patient who had a liver transplant. Some T cells may be supplied by the graft donor. CDR3s include the opening cysteine and the closing phenylalanine or tryptophan. D genes are given only for firm matches. Rows may omit the clone size; those that give it use once, few, many or a size class.

>TRBJ2-7|NA|TRBD2|TRBV12-3/TRBV12-4
CASGLAGLGGYEQYF
TGTGCCAGCGGACTAGCGGGGCTTGGGGGCTACGAGCAGTACTTC
>TRBJ2-5|medium-sized|TRBD1|TRBV6-2/TRBV6-3
CASNRGAQETQYF
TGTGCCAGTAACAGGGGTGCACAAGAGACCCAGTACTTC
>TRBJ2-1|NA|NA|TRBV9
CASSVDGARYNEQFF
TGTGCCAGCAGCGTAGACGGGGCTCGGTACAATGAGCAGTTCTTC
>TRBJ1-3|NA|NA|TRBV30
CAWATGSSGNTIYF
TGTGCCTGGGCCACAGGGTCCTCTGGAAACACCATATATTTT
>TRBJ2-3|medium-sized|NA|TRBV24-1
CATSDPSREDTQYF
TGTGCCACCAGTGACCCCTCCAGGGAAGATACGCAGTATTTT
>TRBJ2-7|many|NA|TRBV5-5
CASSWGVYEQYF
TGTGCCAGCAGCTGGGGGGTTTACGAGCAGTACTTC
>TRBJ2-5|medium-sized|NA|TRBV25-1
CASSGTYQETQYF
TGTGCCAGCAGCGGGACATACCAAGAGACCCAGTACTTC
>TRBJ2-3|NA|TRBD2|TRBV3-1
CASSPRLASTDTQYF
TGTGCCAGCAGCCCAAGACTAGCGAGCACAGATACGCAGTATTTT
>TRBJ2-7|medium-sized|TRBD2|TRBV19
CANPMGTSGTSYEQYF
TGTGCCAACCCAATGGGGACTAGCGGGACGTCCTACGAGCAGTACTTC
>TRBJ1-5|medium-sized|NA|TRBV19
CASHLDRINQPQHF
TGTGCCAGCCACCTCGACAGAATCAATCAGCCCCAGCATTTT
>TRBJ2-7|medium-sized|NA|TRBV6-2/TRBV6-3
CVPPQFPYEQYF
TGTGTCCCGCCCCAGTTTCCCTACGAGCAGTACTTC
>TRBJ2-7|few|TRBD2|TRBV11-2
CASSPRRLAGRQYEQYF
TGTGCCAGCAGCCCACGACGACTAGCGGGCAGACAATACGAGCAGTACTTC
>TRBJ1-6|medium-sized|NA|TRBV5-4
CASRQGAEDSPLHF
TGTGCCAGCAGACAGGGCGCCGAAGATTCACCCCTCCACTTT
>TRBJ2-1|medium-sized|TRBD1|TRBV24-1
CATSDSRTGRKNEQFF
TGTGCCACCAGTGATTCCAGGACAGGGAGAAAAAATGAGCAGTTCTTC
>TRBJ1-1|many|NA|TRBV6-5
CASSPYNVRGTEAFF
TGTGCCAGCAGCCCTTATAATGTTCGGGGCACTGAAGCTTTCTTT
>TRBJ1-5|medium-sized|NA|TRBV7-2
CASSLWAGSSNQPQHF
TGTGCCAGCAGCTTATGGGCAGGGAGTAGCAATCAGCCCCAGCATTTT
>TRBJ1-4|NA|NA|TRBV29-1
CSMSSNEKLFF
TGCAGTATGTCATCTAATGAAAAACTGTTTTTT
>TRBJ1-1|NA|TRBD1|TRBV5-6
CASSLAGGGTEAFF
TGTGCCAGCAGCTTAGCAGGGGGGGGCACTGAAGCTTTCTTT
>TRBJ1-5|few|NA|TRBV7-2
CASSSSGDQPQHF
TGTGCCAGCAGCTCATCAGGGGATCAGCCCCAGCATTTT
>TRBJ1-2|NA|NA|TRBV30
CAWSSRTPGYTF
TGTGCCTGGAGTTCCCGGACCCCGGGCTACACCTTC